This T cell receptor beta chain was documented in a study of cytomegalovirus exposure and HLA in healthy donors. The PCR made use of 60 Vbeta and 13 Jbeta primers. Libraries were prepared by immunoSEQ multiplex PCR; TCRdb keeps only in-frame clonotypes and omits some of them. The repertoire has some 120,000 clones, 80% of them found once; the top ten carry 2% to 3%. Trimming removed 1 base from V and 8 bases from J, with 16 bases in between. In germline, CDR1 is SGHNT, CDR2 YYREEE (reference sequence). The CDR3 contains 14 residues. Sequenced material: PBMCs. The J gene is TRBJ2-7, the V gene TRBV5-4; perhaps TRBD1 as D (6 bases). The sequence was obtained from a man aged 30 to 45 in good health and CMV-seronegative. CDR3 sequence (DNA): TGTGCCAGCAGCTTGTGGGACAAGAGGGGACAGCAGTACTTC. This gives the protein CASSLWDKRGQQYF. The variable domain in full, with the rest retrieved from reference TRBV5-4 and TRBJ2-7, is ETGVTQSPTHLIKTRGQQVTLRCSSQSGHNTVSWYQQALGQGPQFIFQYYREEENGRGNFPPRFSGLQFPNYSSELNVNALELDDSALYLCASSLWDKRGQQYFGPGTRLTVT.